The 21 T cell receptor beta chains below come from one sample, sequenced in a study of shared clonotypes between healthy human individuals. Assay: immunoSEQ multiplex PCR; the TCRdb copy retains only in-frame clones and omits some. The sample includes around 1.6 million clones, 95% to 99% of them seen just once. Specimen: naive CD4+ T cells sorted from blood. Subset meaning: CD45RA+ positively selected. Source of these receptors: a man aged 25 to 40 in good health.

The V gene is TRBV5-1, the J gene TRBJ1-1; the D is unclear. Trimming took 4 bases from V and 0 from J, leaving 19 bases between them. Germline CDR1 SGHRS, CDR2 YFSETQ. CDR3 length: 17 residues. CDR3 sequence (DNA): TGCGCCAGCAGCAAGAACCCGGGAGCCTGGGTGAACACTGAAGCTTTCTTT. Protein: CASSKNPGAWVNTEAFF.

This chain links TRBV6-5 with TRBJ1-1; D call uncertain. The CDR3 has 14 residues. V lost 5 bases and J lost 4, with 14 bases in between. Germline V gene data show CDR1 as MNHEY and CDR2 as SVGAGI. CDR3: CASSTSGVSTEAFF. DNA for the CDR3: TGTGCCAGCAGTACCAGCGGGGTGAGCACTGAAGCTTTCTTT.

The chain couples TRBV5-4 to TRBJ2-3; 8 positions match TRBD1. The junction had 4 bases not matched to a gene; V was cut back by 1 base and J by 3 bases. The CDR3 is 15 residues long. Germline-derived CDR1 and CDR2 are SGHNT and YYREEE (reference sequence). CDR3 amino acids: CASSLNTGGTDTQYF. CDR3 nucleotides: TGTGCCAGCAGCTTGAATACAGGGGGTACAGATACGCAGTATTTT. Complete variable domain (other parts from reference TRBV5-4 and TRBJ2-3): ETGVTQSPTHLIKTRGQQVTLRCSSQSGHNTVSWYQQALGQGPQFIFQYYREEENGRGNFPPRFSGLQFPNYSSELNVNALELDDSALYLCASSLNTGGTDTQYFGPGTRLTVL.

To note about this clone: Within the sample, other DNA sequences also encode this same CDR3. The V call is TRBV5-4, the J call TRBJ2-1, with TRBD2 as a possible D gene (5 bases). The CDR3 loop spans 11 amino acids. Germline V gene data show CDR1 as SGHNT and CDR2 as YYREEE (reference sequence). V shed 4 bases and J shed 10 bases, with 9 bases lying between them. CDR3: CASSLSGEQFF. The CDR3 bases are TGTGCCAGCAGCCTAAGCGGAGAGCAGTTCTTC. Combining the CDR3 with reference TRBV5-4 and TRBJ2-1 gives the whole variable domain ETGVTQSPTHLIKTRGQQVTLRCSSQSGHNTVSWYQQALGQGPQFIFQYYREEENGRGNFPPRFSGLQFPNYSSELNVNALELDDSALYLCASSLSGEQFFGPGTRLTVL.

The gene calls are TRBV27 and TRBJ2-1; TRBD2 matches at 10 bases. Trimming cost V 6 bases and J 5 bases; bases outside gene matches: 7. CDR3 length: 15 amino acids. From germline, CDR1 is MNHEY and CDR2 SMNVEV (reference sequence). CDR3 sequence: CASRPGLAIHNEQFF. Here the CDR3 DNA reads TGTGCCAGCAGGCCGGGACTAGCGATCCACAATGAGCAGTTCTTC.

This clone was observed a single time. The chain carries TRBV29-1 and TRBJ2-7; 15 bases align to TRBD2. Trimming cost V 5 bases and J 0 bases; bases outside gene matches: 11. Germline loops: CDR1 SQVTM, CDR2 ANQGSEA. The CDR3 spans 18 residues. The CDR3 coding sequence is TGCAGCGTTAAGGCCGGACTAGCGGGAGGGCGAAACTCCTACGAGCAGTACTTC. Protein product: CSVKAGLAGGRNSYEQYF.

The chain recombines TRBV10-1 with TRBJ2-3; D may correspond to TRBD1 or TRBD2 (5 bases each). Germline assignment: CDR1 WNHNN and CDR2 SYGVQD (reference sequence). CDR3 length: 16 amino acids. V lost 6 bases to trimming and J lost 0 bases, with 16 bases between them. CDR3 amino acids: CASSVRDGESTDTQYF. The CDR3 DNA is TGCGCCAGCAGCGTCCGGGACGGGGAGAGCACAGATACGCAGTATTTT.

For this clone: Other DNA sequences in the sample encode the same CDR3. The genes are TRBV28 and TRBJ2-7, with a weak D call TRBD1 (5 bases). This CDR3 comprises 11 residues. CDR1 and CDR2 from the germline V gene are MDHEN and SYDVKM. V lost 9 bases and J 3 bases, leaving 9 bases between the germline ends. The CDR3 nucleotides are TGTGCCAGTTCCAGGGACTACGAGCAGTACTTC. Protein: CASSRDYEQYF.

This clone occurred once. The sample has other DNA sequences that encode this CDR3 too. The chain combines TRBV9 with TRBJ1-1, with D tentatively TRBD1 (6 bases). The V end was cut by 2 bases, the J end by 2 bases, with 10 bases between. The CDR3 consists of 14 residues. Germline loops: CDR1 SGDLS, CDR2 YYNGEE. CDR3 amino acids: CASSVTGSNTEAFF. CDR3 coding DNA: TGTGCCAGCAGCGTTACAGGGAGTAACACTGAAGCTTTCTTT.

This chain uses TRBV10-3 with TRBJ2-7; TRBD2 agrees at 7 bases. Trimming at V came to 9 bases and at J to 0 bases, leaving 8 bases not matched to a gene. The CDR3 covers 14 residues. Germline V CDR1 and CDR2: ENHRY, SYGVKD. The CDR3 region has the DNA TGTGCCATTTTAAGCGGGGTGAGCTCCTACGAGCAGTACTTC. Translation: CAILSGVSSYEQYF.

J is TRBJ2-5 and V is TRBV5-1; 7 bases are shared with TRBD2. The CDR3 covers 14 residues. Germline CDR1 reads SGHRS; CDR2 reads YFSETQ. V lost 7 bases and J lost 5; bases outside the gene matches: 11. The CDR3 nucleotides are TGCGCCAGCGCATCAACCGCAGCGGGGGAGACCCAGTACTTC. It codes for CASASTAAGETQYF.

This chain connects TRBV5-1 to TRBJ2-1, with no clear D. Trimming pared 3 bases from V and 12 bases from J, leaving 10 bases between. The CDR3 covers 11 residues. CDR1 is SGHRS and CDR2 is YFSETQ in the germline V gene. CDR3 region: CASSSGLSQFF. The CDR3, as DNA: TGCGCCAGCAGCTCAGGATTGTCGCAGTTCTTC.

The chain employs TRBV4-3 and TRBJ2-1, with 9 nucleotides matching TRBD2. CDR1 and CDR2 from the germline V gene are LGHNA and YSLEER. This CDR3 is built from 18 residues. With 4 bases clipped from V and 7 bases from J, the junction kept 17 bases outside the gene matches. The CDR3 reads CASSRFVASGDLANEQFF. Written as DNA, the CDR3 is TGCGCCAGCAGCCGATTCGTGGCTAGCGGGGACCTGGCGAATGAGCAGTTCTTC.

The chain recombines TRBV29-1 with TRBJ1-3; weak D call: TRBD1 (6 bases). The ends were cut back, 7 bases at V and 0 bases at J, with 13 bases in the middle. Per the germline V gene, CDR1 is SQVTM and CDR2 is ANQGSEA. The CDR3 extends over 14 amino acids. This CDR3 is CSAIQGSSGNTIYF. DNA for the CDR3: TGCAGCGCCATACAGGGAAGCTCTGGAAACACCATATATTTT.

V gene TRBV9 combines with J gene TRBJ2-7; 8 nucleotides align to TRBD2. This CDR3 is built from 16 residues. V was pared by 2 bases and J by 5 bases, with 12 bases of the junction left unmatched. From germline, CDR1 is SGDLS and CDR2 YYNGEE. The CDR3 coding sequence is TGTGCCAGCAGCGTCGGTTTGGGGCGGGAGGCCAACGAGCAGTACTTC. It translates to CASSVGLGREANEQYF. Full variable domain (remainder filled in from reference TRBV9 and TRBJ2-7): DSGVTQTPKHLITATGQRVTLRCSPRSGDLSVYWYQQSLDQGLQFLIQYYNGEERAKGNILERFSAQQFPDLHSELNLSSLELGDSALYFCASSVGLGREANEQYFGPGTRLTVT.

The gene calls are TRBV15 and TRBJ2-5, with TRBD2 as a possible D gene (5 bases). The CDR3 runs 14 residues. Germline values: CDR1 LNHNV, CDR2 YYDKDF (reference sequence). V was trimmed by 1 base and J by 5 bases, leaving 11 bases between them. The CDR3 DNA reads as TGTGCCACCAGCAGAGTTCCCACGGGGGAGACCCAGTACTTC. Translation gives CATSRVPTGETQYF.

About this clone itself: The same CDR3 is also encoded by other DNA sequences in this sample. The chain joins TRBV15 to TRBJ1-5; D not resolved. Germline CDR1 is LNHNV and CDR2 is YYDKDF (reference sequence). V lost 0 bases, J lost 6 bases, and 6 bases lay in between. This CDR3 has 13 residues. The CDR3: CATSRDLGQPQHF. In nucleotides, the CDR3 is TGTGCCACCAGCAGAGATTTGGGTCAGCCCCAGCATTTT.

The chain carries TRBV28 and TRBJ2-7; 8 positions agree with TRBD2. The V gene end was trimmed by 3 bases and the J gene end by 3 bases; junction bases not matched to a gene: 13. Per the germline V gene, CDR1 is MDHEN and CDR2 is SYDVKM. The CDR3 spans 17 residues. CDR3 DNA: TGTGCCAGCAGTTTCCGTAGCGGGATCATCGTTGGCTACGAGCAGTACTTC. This gives the protein CASSFRSGIIVGYEQYF.

The chain combines TRBV19 with TRBJ2-1; 15 nucleotides line up with TRBD2. V dropped 4 bases and J dropped 7; count of bases not matched to a gene: 5. This CDR3 is built from 16 residues. Germline V lookup: CDR1 LNHDA, CDR2 SQIVND (reference sequence). The CDR3 protein is CASSTPGTSGRNEQFF. The CDR3 region has the DNA TGTGCCAGTAGTACTCCCGGGACTAGCGGGAGGAATGAGCAGTTCTTC.

The chain is built from TRBV18 and TRBJ2-7, with 9 bases that match TRBD2. The germline CDR1 and CDR2 sequences are KGHSH and LQKENI. Unmatched junction bases numbered 16, after V lost 4 bases and J lost 0 bases. This CDR3 has 19 amino acids. The CDR3 is CASSHRGEAGGLNSYEQYF. The CDR3 nucleotides read TGTGCCAGCTCACACAGAGGGGAAGCGGGAGGTTTAAACTCCTACGAGCAGTACTTC.

The chain links TRBV2 to TRBJ2-1; the D is unclear. The CDR3 consists of 13 residues. The germline V gene encodes CDR1 SNHLY and CDR2 FYNNEI. The V end lost 4 bases, the J end lost 9 bases, and 13 bases lay between the germline ends. DNA of the CDR3: TGTGCCAGCAGTGTGAAGCTCGTCGGTGAGCAGTTCTTC. This codes for CASSVKLVGEQFF. Full variable domain (missing parts from reference TRBV2 and TRBJ2-1): EPEVTQTPSHQVTQMGQEVILRCVPISNHLYFYWYRQILGQKVEFLVSFYNNEISEKSEIFDDQFSVERPDGSNFTLKIRSTKLEDSAMYFCASSVKLVGEQFFGPGTRLTVL.